Presented here are 9 T cell receptor beta chains from one specimen sequenced in a study of a mutant IDH1 vaccine in newly diagnosed glioma (dated by TCRdb to 2020 to 2023). Preparation of the library involved the immunoSEQ multiplex PCR assay. The immuneACCESS repertoire file appears here via TCRdb, limited to in-frame rearrangements. These files lack a portion of the clones; in checked studies, under half of the deficit traces to unresolved V genes, and the cause of the others is not known. This sample holds 50,000 to 65,000 clones; roughly 80% were observed only once. Clones ranked in the top ten supply roughly 19% of the sample. In light of the paper, this sample's time point label describes: baseline, week 1 (first vaccination visit). Taken with the paper, the label for treatment or condition translates to: pre-vaccination baseline after standard-of-care therapy. The source was PBMCs, collected from a glioma patient treated with radiotherapy, temozolomide or both. Every receptor here comes from a young man with glioma.

This clone was seen a few times. This chain connects TRBV6-4 to TRBJ1-2; a possible D gene is TRBD1 (6 bases). The CDR3 loop spans 15 amino acids. The germline V gene encodes CDR1 MRHNA and CDR2 SNTAGT. The V end was cut by 3 bases, the J end by 4 bases, with 15 bases between. The chain's CDR3 is CASSERAGAAYGYTF. In DNA, the CDR3 is TGTGCCAGCAGTGAACGGGCAGGGGCAGCCTATGGCTACACCTTC.

This clone has just one count. CDR3 protein: CASSPGESGKGETQYF. The CDR3 nucleotides are TGTGCCAGCAGCCCCGGCGAGAGCGGGAAGGGAGAGACCCAGTACTTC. This sequence joins TRBV9 and TRBJ2-5; 7 bases are shared with TRBD2. Trimming cost V 4 bases and J 4 bases; bases outside gene matches: 13. CDR3 length equals 16 residues. Germline V gene sequence: CDR1 SGDLS, CDR2 YYNGEE.

The chain recombines TRBV2 with TRBJ1-2; D uncertain. The CDR3 length is 11 residues. V dropped 4 bases and J dropped 5 bases, with 5 bases sitting between them. In germline, CDR1 is SNHLY, CDR2 FYNNEI. This chain's CDR3 is CASSGRYGYTF. CDR3 DNA: TGTGCCAGCAGTGGACGGTATGGCTACACCTTC. Full variable domain (remainder filled in from reference TRBV2 and TRBJ1-2): EPEVTQTPSHQVTQMGQEVILRCVPISNHLYFYWYRQILGQKVEFLVSFYNNEISEKSEIFDDQFSVERPDGSNFTLKIRSTKLEDSAMYFCASSGRYGYTFGSGTRLTVV.

A few counts support this clone. J is TRBJ2-7 and V is TRBV5-1, with TRBD1 identical over 8 bases. This CDR3 region has 14 residues. The germline V gene has CDR1 SGHRS and CDR2 YFSETQ. Germline trimming cut 5 bases from V and 2 bases from J; bases unmatched to any gene: 6. The CDR3 DNA follows: TGCGCCAGCAGTTGGACAGGGCGGACCTACGAGCAGTACTTC. It yields the protein CASSWTGRTYEQYF.

This clone turned up a few times. The V call is TRBV7-2, the J call TRBJ2-7; TRBD1 might be the D (6 bases). From germline, CDR1 is SGHTA and CDR2 FQGNSA. With 4 bases removed from V and 2 bases from J, the gap between germline ends came to 12 bases. The CDR3 covers 14 residues. CDR3 amino acids: CASSSDRSPYEQYF. DNA for the CDR3: TGTGCCAGCAGCTCCGACAGGTCCCCCTACGAGCAGTACTTC.

This clone was seen more than once but under ten times. V is TRBV30 and J is TRBJ1-1, with D uncertain. This CDR3 contains 11 residues. V lost 2 bases to trimming and J lost 4 bases, with 5 bases between them. Per germline, CDR1 GTSNPN and CDR2 SVGIG (reference sequence). This CDR3 is CAWSWGTEAFF. The CDR3 coding sequence is TGTGCCTGGAGTTGGGGCACTGAAGCTTTCTTT.

The CDR3 nucleotides are TGTGCCAGCAACCTCGGCCGGGCTATTGAAAAACTGTTTTTT. Its protein is CASNLGRAIEKLFF. The genes are TRBV6-6 and TRBJ1-4, with D unclear. This CDR3 is 14 amino acids long. Germline CDR1 reads MNHNY; CDR2 reads SVGAGI (reference sequence). V lost 7 bases and J 7 bases, leaving 16 bases between the germline ends.

CDR3 protein: CASSPGQGTYNEQFF. In DNA form, the CDR3 reads TGTGCCAGCAGCCCCGGACAGGGAACCTACAATGAGCAGTTCTTC. The chain employs TRBV9 and TRBJ2-1, with 8 bases lining up with TRBD1. This CDR3 is 15 amino acids long. Germline values: CDR1 SGDLS, CDR2 YYNGEE. After removal of 4 bases from V and 2 bases from J, the junction contained 5 bases not matched to a gene. The whole variable domain, remainder taken from reference TRBV9 and TRBJ2-1, is DSGVTQTPKHLITATGQRVTLRCSPRSGDLSVYWYQQSLDQGLQFLIQYYNGEERAKGNILERFSAQQFPDLHSELNLSSLELGDSALYFCASSPGQGTYNEQFFGPGTRLTVL.

The chain uses TRBV5-1 and TRBJ1-1; 9 bases line up with TRBD1. Per germline, CDR1 SGHRS and CDR2 YFSETQ. J was trimmed by 2 bases and V by 4 bases; bases with no gene match: 15. This CDR3 has 18 residues. CDR3 in amino acids: CASSTIQGASSPNTEAFF. CDR3 coding DNA: TGCGCCAGCAGCACTATACAGGGGGCTTCATCCCCAAACACTGAAGCTTTCTTT.